Below, 29 T cell receptor beta chains from the same sample are listed, as sequenced in a study of blood T cell repertoires in COVID-19. TCRdb's copy holds only in-frame clones and misses some; the assay was immunoSEQ multiplex PCR. The data show some 110,000 clones, with around 80% seen just once and less than 7.5% held by the top ten. Sequenced: peripheral blood. The receptors originated from a man between 65 and 80 years old with acute or convalescent COVID-19.

The CDR3 spells CASSDRLFPAVEQYF. The CDR3 nucleotides read TGTGCCAGCAGTGATAGGCTTTTTCCGGCGGTGGAGCAGTACTTC. The chain is built from TRBV25-1 and TRBJ2-7; no clear D gene. Trimming took 3 bases from V and 7 from J, leaving 19 bases between them. In germline, CDR1 is MGHDK, CDR2 SYGVNS. The CDR3 totals 15 residues.

In its sample, this clone was seen once. The chain links TRBV9 to TRBJ2-3; D uncertain. Germline V CDR1 and CDR2: SGDLS, YYNGEE. V was clipped by 0 bases and J by 4 bases, with 9 bases between them. The CDR3 totals 14 residues. The CDR3 reads CASSVVSNPDTQYF. The CDR3 bases are TGTGCCAGCAGCGTAGTCTCTAATCCAGATACGCAGTATTTT.

V is TRBV5-1 and J is TRBJ2-5; 9 bases are shared with TRBD1. CDR3 length: 15 amino acids. The germline V gene has CDR1 SGHRS and CDR2 YFSETQ. Trimming removed 3 bases from V and 5 bases from J; junction bases left unmatched: 8. DNA of the CDR3: TGCGCCAGCAGCTCGAACGGACAGGGGCTGGAGACCCAGTACTTC. Translation: CASSSNGQGLETQYF. Complete variable domain (other parts from reference TRBV5-1 and TRBJ2-5): KAGVTQTPRYLIKTRGQQVTLSCSPISGHRSVSWYQQTPGQGLQFLFEYFSETQRNKGNFPGRFSGRQFSNSRSEMNVSTLELGDSALYLCASSSNGQGLETQYFGPGTRLLVL.

The V gene is TRBV28, the J gene TRBJ1-6; no clear D gene. The CDR3 has 15 residues. The germline gives CDR1 MDHEN, CDR2 SYDVKM. With 2 bases removed from V and 10 bases from J, the gap between germline ends came to 15 bases. The CDR3 here is CASSLAAWFGSPLHF. The DNA of the CDR3 is TGTGCCAGCAGTTTAGCAGCGTGGTTCGGGTCACCCCTCCACTTT.

The chain combines TRBV7-2 with TRBJ2-3; 8 bases agree with TRBD1. The junction had 7 bases not matched to a gene; V was cut back by 8 bases and J by 6 bases. CDR3 length: 13 residues. Per germline, CDR1 SGHTA and CDR2 FQGNSA. This CDR3 reads CASRTGSPDTQYF. CDR3 bases: TGTGCCAGCCGGACAGGGTCGCCTGATACGCAGTATTTT. The full variable domain, rest sourced from reference TRBV7-2 and TRBJ2-3, is GAGVSQSPSNKVTEKGKDVELRCDPISGHTALYWYRQSLGQGLEFLIYFQGNSAPDKSGLPSDRFSAERTGGSVSTLTIQRTQQEDSAVYLCASRTGSPDTQYFGPGTRLTVL.

This chain links TRBV5-1 with TRBJ2-5, with 8 positions matching TRBD2. V was pared by 0 bases and J by 2 bases, with 3 bases of the junction left unmatched. CDR1 and CDR2 (germline): SGHRS, YFSETQ. The CDR3 covers 15 residues. This CDR3 reads CASSLVASGQETQYF. CDR3 nucleotides: TGCGCCAGCAGCTTGGTCGCTAGCGGGCAAGAGACCCAGTACTTC.

The chain combines TRBV6-5 with TRBJ2-1, with a possible D match to TRBD2 (5 bases). In germline, CDR1 is MNHEY, CDR2 SVGAGI. This CDR3 has 15 residues. V was clipped by 0 bases and J by 10 bases, with 16 bases between them. CDR3 sequence reads: CASSYSSQGLPEQFF. CDR3 DNA sequence: TGTGCCAGCAGTTACTCTTCCCAAGGACTCCCCGAGCAGTTCTTC.

J is TRBJ1-4 and V is TRBV20-1; D call uncertain. The CDR3 length is 11 residues. Germline V gene sequence: CDR1 DFQATT, CDR2 SNEGSKA (reference sequence). Trimming stripped 3 bases from V and 8 bases from J, with 7 bases between. The CDR3 DNA reads as TGCAGTGCTAGCACGGGGGAAAAACTGTTTTTT. This encodes CSASTGEKLFF.

The rearrangement links TRBV30 to TRBJ2-1, with TRBD1 identical over 7 bases. Germline CDR1 reads GTSNPN; CDR2 reads SVGIG (reference sequence). The trim removed 2 bases at V and 12 bases at J, leaving 10 bases unmatched. The CDR3 loop spans 13 amino acids. For the CDR3, the DNA is TGTGCCTGGAGTTTCCGGGACAGTCGTTCGCAGTTCTTC. Translated, it gives CAWSFRDSRSQFF.

There are a few counts of this clone. The chain combines TRBV4-3 with TRBJ1-4; a weak D match, TRBD1 (5 bases). Germline V gives CDR1 LGHNA, CDR2 YSLEER. The CDR3 sequence is 19 residues long. Deletions cut 2 bases from V and 0 bases from J, with 19 bases between. The CDR3 nucleotides are TGCGCCAGCAGCCAACTGCTCCAAACAGGAGCCGCAACTAATGAAAAACTGTTTTTT. It specifies CASSQLLQTGAATNEKLFF.

The gene calls are TRBV9 and TRBJ2-3, with TRBD2 as a possible D gene (5 bases). The CDR3 length is 14 residues. V dropped 7 bases and J dropped 6 bases, with 18 bases sitting between them. Germline V gene data show CDR1 as SGDLS and CDR2 as YYNGEE. The CDR3 DNA reads TGTGCCAGCGGCCGGGATCGTGCGTCCGATACGCAGTATTTT. It specifies CASGRDRASDTQYF.

The rearrangement joins TRBV2 to TRBJ2-2, with D perhaps TRBD1 (6 bases). The CDR3 is 14 residues long. Germline CDR1 reads SNHLY; CDR2 reads FYNNEI. V was pared by 2 bases and J by 5 bases, with 9 bases between. The CDR3 DNA reads TGTGCCAGCAGTGAAACAGGGCGAACCGGGGAGCTGTTTTTT. Translated, it gives CASSETGRTGELFF. The entire variable domain, with the rest obtained from reference TRBV2 and TRBJ2-2, is as follows: EPEVTQTPSHQVTQMGQEVILRCVPISNHLYFYWYRQILGQKVEFLVSFYNNEISEKSEIFDDQFSVERPDGSNFTLKIRSTKLEDSAMYFCASSETGRTGELFFGEGSRLTVL.

As concerns this clone: Other DNA sequences in this sample translate to the same CDR3. The chain joins TRBV5-1 to TRBJ1-5; TRBD1 matches 8 bases. The germline V gene encodes CDR1 SGHRS and CDR2 YFSETQ. The CDR3 runs to 13 residues. With 4 bases clipped from V and 5 bases from J, the junction kept 2 bases outside the gene matches. Here the CDR3 reads CASSLQGDQPQHF. The CDR3 DNA follows: TGCGCCAGCAGCCTACAGGGGGATCAGCCCCAGCATTTT.

This clone was observed a few times. The CDR3 region has the DNA TGCGCCAGCAGCTTGGACAGGGATGATTCACCCCTCCACTTT. It yields the protein CASSLDRDDSPLHF. The chain couples TRBV5-1 to TRBJ1-6, with D perhaps TRBD1 (6 bases). V was shortened by 0 bases and J by 8 bases, with 9 bases between the two germline ends. Per germline, CDR1 SGHRS and CDR2 YFSETQ. The CDR3 totals 14 residues.

This chain joins TRBV19 and TRBJ2-1; D is undetermined. Germline V gene sequence: CDR1 LNHDA, CDR2 SQIVND (reference sequence). The CDR3 extends over 11 amino acids. V gave up 2 bases and J gave up 12 bases, with 8 bases separating them. As DNA, the CDR3 is TGTGCCAGTAGTATACGCAGGCGGCAGTTCTTC. It encodes CASSIRRRQFF.

In DNA, the CDR3 is TGTGCCAGCAGTTCATCGGGACTAGGGGTCGAGCAGTACTTC. Translated, it gives CASSSSGLGVEQYF. The V call is TRBV7-9, the J call TRBJ2-7, with 8 bases lining up with TRBD2. The junction had 10 bases not matched to a gene; V was cut back by 6 bases and J by 6 bases. The CDR3 runs 14 residues. Germline CDR1 SEHNR, CDR2 FQNEAQ (reference sequence). The whole variable domain, remainder taken from reference TRBV7-9 and TRBJ2-7, is DTGVSQNPRHKITKRGQNVTFRCDPISEHNRLYWYRQTLGQGPEFLTYFQNEAQLEKSRLLSDRFSAERPKGSFSTLEIQRTEQGDSAMYLCASSSSGLGVEQYFGPGTRLTVT.

This sequence joins TRBV20-1 and TRBJ2-7; 7 positions match TRBD1. Looked up from germline, CDR1 is DFQATT and CDR2 is SNEGSKA (reference sequence). Trimming at V came to 6 bases and at J to 7 bases, leaving 6 bases not matched to a gene. The CDR3 has 11 residues. The CDR3: CSAEDRVEQYF. The CDR3 DNA reads as TGCAGTGCGGAAGACAGGGTGGAGCAGTACTTC.

This clone was detected a few times. This rearrangement joins TRBV9 to TRBJ2-2; 14 bases fit TRBD2. Germline V lookup: CDR1 SGDLS, CDR2 YYNGEE. This CDR3 has 19 residues. The V segment lost 2 bases and the J segment 0 bases; nucleotides outside the gene matches: 6. As DNA, the CDR3 is TGTGCCAGCAGCGTGGGACTAGCGGGAGATCTAGCGAACACCGGGGAGCTGTTTTTT. Its protein product is CASSVGLAGDLANTGELFF.

The rearrangement uses TRBV4-1 and TRBJ2-7; the match to TRBD2 covers 10 bases. Germline V gene lookup returns CDR1 MGHRA and CDR2 YSYEKL. The CDR3 has 16 amino acids. Trimming at V came to 2 bases and at J to 2 bases, leaving 6 bases not matched to a gene. CDR3 loop: CASSQLAGGPTYEQYF. The CDR3 DNA is TGCGCCAGCAGCCAATTAGCGGGAGGCCCGACCTACGAGCAGTACTTC.

This rearrangement joins TRBV18 to TRBJ2-5, with 7 bases fitting TRBD2. Looked up from germline, CDR1 is KGHSH and CDR2 is LQKENI. This CDR3 comprises 14 residues. Trimming removed 3 bases from V and 5 bases from J; junction bases left unmatched: 6. CDR3 residues: CASSPGGVSETQYF. The CDR3 DNA reads as TGTGCCAGCTCACCTGGGGGGGTCAGCGAGACCCAGTACTTC.

The chain combines TRBV25-1 with TRBJ2-5; D is possibly TRBD1 (6 bases). Trimming took 4 bases from V and 7 from J, leaving 19 bases between them. This CDR3 is built from 15 residues. Germline CDR1 is MGHDK and CDR2 is SYGVNS. The CDR3 spells CASSADRNTRGTQYF. The DNA for the CDR3 is TGTGCCAGCAGTGCCGACAGGAATACGAGGGGGACCCAGTACTTC.

The V call is TRBV7-3, the J call TRBJ1-1; the D gene is possibly TRBD1 (6 bases). CDR1 and CDR2 (germline): SGHTA, FQGTGA. This CDR3 is 14 amino acids long. V lost 5 bases to trimming and J lost 6 bases, with 16 bases between them. CDR3 coding DNA: TGTGCCAGCAGCCCGGGGGGGCGCAGAGCTGAAGCTTTCTTT. This gives the protein CASSPGGRRAEAFF.

The table lists this clone with a count of one. The chain combines TRBV15 with TRBJ2-3; TRBD2 matches at 7 bases. Germline-derived CDR1 and CDR2 are LNHNV and YYDKDF (reference sequence). Trimming at V came to 0 bases and at J to 5 bases, leaving 8 bases not matched to a gene. The CDR3 length is 16 residues. The CDR3 DNA is TGTGCCACCAGCAGAGATCTCGGGAGGCGGGGAGATACGCAGTATTTT. Encoded protein: CATSRDLGRRGDTQYF.

Written as DNA, the CDR3 is TGTGCCAGCAGCGTTTCAGGGTCAGGGGCCAACGTCCTGACTTTC. As protein: CASSVSGSGANVLTF. V gene TRBV9 combines with J gene TRBJ2-6, with D possibly matching TRBD1 (5 bases). V was trimmed by 2 bases and J by 4 bases, leaving 10 bases between them. Per germline, CDR1 SGDLS and CDR2 YYNGEE. The CDR3 is 15 residues long.

The chain has TRBV7-8 and TRBJ2-2; D call uncertain. CDR1 is SGHVS and CDR2 is FQNEAQ in the germline V gene. V lost 2 bases, J lost 6 bases, and 4 bases lay in between. This CDR3 contains 12 residues. The CDR3 sequence is CASSLSAGELFF. CDR3 bases: TGTGCCAGCAGCTTAAGCGCCGGGGAGCTGTTTTTT.

The chain uses TRBV5-6 and TRBJ1-5, with D perhaps matching TRBD1 (6 bases). Germline-derived CDR1 and CDR2 are SGHDT and YYEEEE. The V gene lost 0 bases and the J gene lost 10 bases, with 23 bases spanning the gap. The CDR3 consists of 17 residues. This CDR3 is CASSLEGHPIAIRPQHF. The CDR3 region has the DNA TGTGCCAGCAGCTTGGAGGGACACCCTATAGCAATCAGACCCCAGCATTTT.

The genes are TRBV15 and TRBJ1-2, with D possibly being TRBD1 (6 bases). CDR3 length: 16 amino acids. Trimming left V 0 bases short and J 6 bases short, with 17 bases between. Germline V gene lookup returns CDR1 LNHNV and CDR2 YYDKDF (reference sequence). In DNA, the CDR3 is TGTGCCACCAGCAGAGATGCAGGTACAGGGCTTCATGGCTACACCTTC. Its translation: CATSRDAGTGLHGYTF.

The rearrangement joins TRBV5-1 to TRBJ1-1; 7 nucleotides align to TRBD1. The V gene's germline CDR1 is SGHRS and CDR2 YFSETQ. The CDR3 is 14 amino acids. V gave up 2 bases and J gave up 3 bases; unmatched junction bases: 4. The CDR3 protein is CASSFVTGDTEAFF. The CDR3, as DNA: TGCGCCAGCAGCTTTGTTACAGGGGACACTGAAGCTTTCTTT.

This clone was counted a few times. This rearrangement joins TRBV2 to TRBJ2-2, with 7 bases matching TRBD1. The CDR3 consists of 14 residues. With 8 bases clipped from V and 7 bases from J, the junction kept 10 bases outside the gene matches. Germline V CDR1 and CDR2: SNHLY, FYNNEI. CDR3 in amino acids: CASGYRQGYGELFF. The DNA of the CDR3 is TGTGCCAGCGGGTACCGACAGGGATACGGGGAGCTGTTTTTT.